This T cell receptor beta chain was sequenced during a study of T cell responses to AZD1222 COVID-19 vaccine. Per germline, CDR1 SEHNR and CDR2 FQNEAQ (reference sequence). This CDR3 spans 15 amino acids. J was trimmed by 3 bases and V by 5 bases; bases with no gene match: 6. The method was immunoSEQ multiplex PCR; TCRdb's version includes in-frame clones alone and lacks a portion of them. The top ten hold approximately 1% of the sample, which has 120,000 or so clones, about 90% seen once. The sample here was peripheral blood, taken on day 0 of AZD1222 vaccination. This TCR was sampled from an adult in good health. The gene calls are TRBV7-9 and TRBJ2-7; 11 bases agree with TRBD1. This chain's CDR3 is CASSPGTGGLYEQYF. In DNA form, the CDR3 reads TGTGCCAGCAGCCCGGGGACAGGGGGTCTCTACGAGCAGTACTTC. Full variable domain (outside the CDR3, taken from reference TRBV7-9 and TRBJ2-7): DTGVSQNPRHKITKRGQNVTFRCDPISEHNRLYWYRQTLGQGPEFLTYFQNEAQLEKSRLLSDRFSAERPKGSFSTLEIQRTEQGDSAMYLCASSPGTGGLYEQYFGPGTRLTVT.